A single sample gave rise to the 9 T cell receptor beta chains below, sequenced in a study of OX40 agonist ivuxolimab in advanced cancers. Measured with immunoSEQ multiplex PCR; TCRdb has only the in-frame clones, and not every one. The sample gives tens of thousands of clones, around 84% of which show up once; 2% to 3% is in the top ten. The material sequenced was CD4+ or CD8+ T cells sorted from blood, taken in a trial of the OX40 agonist ivuxolimab. Every receptor here comes from an adult with an advanced solid tumor such as melanoma, head and neck, liver or kidney cancer.

The chain is built from TRBV10-3 and TRBJ2-7; 7 positions match TRBD1. Germline V lookup: CDR1 ENHRY, CDR2 SYGVKD. The ends lost 5 bases at V and 0 bases at J; junction bases unmatched: 7. The CDR3 extends over 15 amino acids. CDR3 loop: CAISSGTASSYEQYV. The DNA for the CDR3 is TGTGCCATCAGTAGTGGGACAGCGAGCTCCTACGAGCAGTACGTC.

The V and J genes are TRBV5-1 and TRBJ2-7; a weak D match, TRBD2 (6 bases). This CDR3 spans 14 amino acids. V was pared by 0 bases and J by 0 bases, with 7 bases between. Germline CDR1 reads SGHRS; CDR2 reads YFSETQ. CDR3 coding DNA: TGCGCCAGCAGCTTGGCCGGGAGCTCCTACGAGCAGTACTTC. Its protein is CASSLAGSSYEQYF.

The chain recombines TRBV27 with TRBJ1-6; D is unclear. Germline CDR1 and CDR2: MNHEY and SMNVEV (reference sequence). This CDR3 has 15 residues. Trimming pared 3 bases from V and 0 bases from J, leaving 6 bases between. CDR3 coding DNA: TGTGCCAGCAGTTTCGGGCTCTCCTATAATTCACCCCTCCACTTT. This gives the protein CASSFGLSYNSPLHF.

The chain couples TRBV6-1 to TRBJ2-5; the D gene is possibly TRBD1 (7 bases). CDR1 and CDR2 (germline): MNHNS, SASEGT. The CDR3 contains 20 residues. The V and J ends lost 0 bases and 1 base respectively, with 24 bases between them. The CDR3 nucleotides are TGTGCCAGCAGTGAAGCGGGAATAAAGGGGGCAGGAGGGGTCCAAGAGACCCAGTACTTC. This gives the protein CASSEAGIKGAGGVQETQYF.

The CDR3 nucleotides read TGTGCCAGCAGCTTAGGAGGGGGCCTCTACAATGAGCAGTTCTTC. It specifies CASSLGGGLYNEQFF. The V and J genes are TRBV11-2 and TRBJ2-1, with 7 bases fitting TRBD1. With 1 base clipped from V and 3 bases from J, the junction kept 3 bases outside the gene matches. Per the germline V gene, CDR1 is SGHAT and CDR2 is FQNNGV. This CDR3 spans 15 amino acids. Full variable domain (remainder filled in from reference TRBV11-2 and TRBJ2-1): EAGVAQSPRYKIIEKRQSVAFWCNPISGHATLYWYQQILGQGPKLLIQFQNNGVVDDSQLPKDRFSAERLKGVDSTLKIQPAKLEDSAVYLCASSLGGGLYNEQFFGPGTRLTVL.

This chain connects TRBV7-9 to TRBJ2-5; D gene uncertain. CDR3 length: 15 residues. Germline assignment: CDR1 SEHNR and CDR2 FQNEAQ (reference sequence). V dropped 5 bases and J dropped 4 bases, with 17 bases sitting between them. The CDR3 DNA sequence: TGTGCCAGCAGCACGTCAAGAGCGTCGGGAGAGACCCAGTACTTC. Translation: CASSTSRASGETQYF.

In this sample, this clone turned up once. The chain carries TRBV11-3 and TRBJ2-1; TRBD2 might be the D (6 bases). Trimming removed 1 base from V and 8 bases from J, with 6 bases in between. Germline CDR1 SGHNT, CDR2 YENEEA. The CDR3 has 12 residues. CDR3 sequence: CASSLGGDEQFF. The CDR3 bases are TGTGCCAGCAGCTTAGGGGGGGATGAGCAGTTCTTC. Drawing the rest from reference TRBV11-3 and TRBJ2-1, the complete variable domain is EAGVVQSPRYKIIEKKQPVAFWCNPISGHNTLYWYLQNLGQGPELLIRYENEEAVDDSQLPKDRFSAERLKGVDSTLKIQPAELGDSAVYLCASSLGGDEQFFGPGTRLTVL.

The chain recombines TRBV5-1 with TRBJ1-3, with 7 bases identical to TRBD1. The ends lost 4 bases at V and 3 bases at J; junction bases unmatched: 4. Germline CDR1 SGHRS, CDR2 YFSETQ. This CDR3 has 14 residues. CDR3 region: CASSPRDSGNTIYF. The DNA for the CDR3 is TGCGCCAGCAGCCCGAGGGACAGTGGAAACACCATATATTTT.

The chain is built from TRBV6-6 and TRBJ1-4; tentatively, D is TRBD1 (5 bases). The V gene's germline CDR1 is MNHNY and CDR2 SVGAGI (reference sequence). V lost 11 bases and J 0 bases, leaving 10 bases between the germline ends. The CDR3 runs 13 residues. The CDR3 DNA sequence: TGTGCCGTGCCGGGGCCAACTAATGAAAAACTGTTTTTT. This codes for CAVPGPTNEKLFF.